One and the same sample provided the 18 T cell receptor beta chains below, sequenced in a study of T cell responses to AZD1222 COVID-19 vaccine. The method was immunoSEQ multiplex PCR; TCRdb's version includes in-frame clones alone and lacks a portion of them. The table includes more than 60,000 clones, 75% to 85% detected once. The sample consisted of peripheral blood, taken on day 0 of AZD1222 vaccination. The receptors stem from an adult in good health.

The chain employs TRBV18 and TRBJ1-5; D remains ambiguous. V was cut by 6 bases and J by 3 bases, with 12 bases left in between. Germline CDR1 and CDR2: KGHSH and LQKENI. This CDR3 region has 14 residues. The CDR3 DNA sequence: TGTGCCAGCTCTTATCAGAGTTCCAATCAGCCCCAGCATTTT. It is translated as CASSYQSSNQPQHF. Full variable domain (missing parts from reference TRBV18 and TRBJ1-5): NAGVMQNPRHLVRRRGQEARLRCSPMKGHSHVYWYRQLPEEGLKFMVYLQKENIIDESGMPKERFSAEFPKEGPSILRIQQVVRGDSAAYFCASSYQSSNQPQHFGDGTRLSIL.

This chain joins TRBV5-1 and TRBJ2-5; 11 bases align to TRBD2. J lost 5 bases, V lost 0 bases, and 0 bases had no gene match. This CDR3 spans 14 amino acids. The V gene's germline CDR1 is SGHRS and CDR2 YFSETQ. The CDR3 sequence is CASSLGTSGETQYF. Written as DNA, the CDR3 is TGCGCCAGCAGCTTGGGGACTAGCGGGGAGACCCAGTACTTC.

The chain combines TRBV28 with TRBJ2-1; 9 nucleotides agree with TRBD2. The junction had 5 bases not matched to a gene; V was cut back by 3 bases and J by 5 bases. The CDR3 spans 15 residues. Germline V gives CDR1 MDHEN, CDR2 SYDVKM. The chain's CDR3 is CASSFLASGDNEQFF. CDR3 nucleotides: TGTGCCAGCAGTTTCCTCGCTAGCGGGGACAATGAGCAGTTCTTC.

V gene TRBV11-3 combines with J gene TRBJ2-3; TRBD1 matches at 9 bases. The germline V gene has CDR1 SGHNT and CDR2 YENEEA. The CDR3 is made up of 15 amino acids. V shed 6 bases, J shed 3 bases, and the junction held 7 bases outside the gene matches. CDR3: CASSTTGGWTDTQYF. DNA of the CDR3: TGTGCCAGCAGTACCACAGGGGGCTGGACAGATACGCAGTATTTT.

The chain carries TRBV25-1 and TRBJ1-1; D possibly corresponds to TRBD1 (5 bases). Trimming cost V 10 bases and J 0 bases, with 18 bases left between them. The CDR3 covers 15 residues. CDR1 and CDR2 from the germline V gene are MGHDK and SYGVNS. CDR3 DNA: TGTGCCACCACCTTGGGGCCCACAATGAACACTGAAGCTTTCTTT. It encodes CATTLGPTMNTEAFF.

This clone showed up just a few times. The genes are TRBV2 and TRBJ1-5; D gene unclear. CDR1 SNHLY and CDR2 FYNNEI come from the germline V gene. V shed 2 bases and J shed 6 bases, with 11 bases lying between them. The length of the CDR3 is 14 residues. The CDR3 loop is CASSENWGTQPQHF. In nucleotides, the CDR3 is TGTGCCAGCAGTGAAAACTGGGGTACTCAGCCCCAGCATTTT.

V usage is TRBV21-1 and J usage is TRBJ2-5; TRBD2 is taken as the D call from the table, unchecked against the DNA. TRBV21-1 is a recognized pseudogene. The CDR3 is made up of 16 amino acids. For the CDR3, the DNA is TGTGCCAGCAGCCCGTCTGGGCTAGCGGGACGGGAGACCCAGTACTTC. The encoded protein is CASSPSGLAGRETQYF.

Only one count was recorded for this clone. The genes are TRBV5-1 and TRBJ1-2; D not certain. The length of the CDR3 is 14 residues. Trimming took off 1 base at V and 0 bases at J, with 7 bases between the two ends. Per the germline V gene, CDR1 is SGHRS and CDR2 is YFSETQ. The CDR3 region has the DNA TGCGCCAGCAGCTTGTTAGGTTCTAACTATGGCTACACCTTC. This codes for CASSLLGSNYGYTF.

This clone was seen once. This rearrangement joins TRBV18 to TRBJ2-7; maybe TRBD2 (5 bases). V was clipped by 2 bases and J by 3 bases, with 11 bases between them. CDR3 size: 14 residues. Germline lookup yields CDR1 KGHSH and CDR2 LQKENI. CDR3: CASSPDYDGYEQYV. The CDR3 bases are TGTGCCAGCTCACCAGACTACGACGGCTACGAGCAGTACGTC.

This clone was seen once. The chain couples TRBV3-1 (or the pseudogene TRBV3-2) to TRBJ2-7, with 8 bases that match TRBD2. The V gene end was trimmed by 6 bases and the J gene end by 6 bases; junction bases not matched to a gene: 7. In germline, CDR1 is LGHDT, CDR2 YNNKEL (reference sequence). The CDR3 is 13 amino acids. The chain's CDR3 is CASSQTGGGEQYF. The CDR3 DNA sequence: TGTGCCAGCAGTCAAACGGGAGGGGGCGAGCAGTACTTC.

V usage is TRBV6-5 and J usage is TRBJ2-7; TRBD1 might be the D (6 bases). With 6 bases removed from V and 4 bases from J, the gap between germline ends came to 16 bases. CDR1 and CDR2 from the germline V gene are MNHEY and SVGAGI. This CDR3 region has 14 residues. CDR3 in amino acids: CASSYGTSSYEQYF. Here the CDR3 DNA reads TGTGCCAGCAGCTACGGGACAAGCTCATACGAGCAGTACTTC.

This chain connects TRBV7-3 to TRBJ2-2, with D maybe TRBD1 (5 bases). The V gene's germline CDR1 is SGHTA and CDR2 FQGTGA. V lost 5 bases, J lost 6 bases, and 13 bases lay in between. The CDR3 is made up of 14 amino acids. This CDR3 is CASSPLPGSGELFF. In DNA, the CDR3 is TGTGCCAGCAGCCCCCTGCCAGGGTCCGGGGAGCTGTTTTTT.

The chain recombines TRBV9 with TRBJ2-2, with 9 bases lining up with TRBD2. The CDR3 length is 22 residues. Germline lookup yields CDR1 SGDLS and CDR2 YYNGEE. The junction had 21 bases not matched to a gene; V was cut back by 0 bases and J by 3 bases. Here the CDR3 DNA reads TGTGCCAGCAGCGTAGTTCCGGGTTCGGTAGCGGGAGTGCGCAGGGACACCGGGGAGCTGTTTTTT. Translation: CASSVVPGSVAGVRRDTGELFF.

This chain uses TRBV4-3 with TRBJ2-5, with 8 bases that match TRBD1. V gave up 7 bases and J gave up 4 bases; unmatched junction bases: 14. This CDR3 is 16 amino acids long. Germline lookup yields CDR1 LGHNA and CDR2 YSLEER. In DNA form, the CDR3 reads TGCGCCAGCAAAAAGGATGTAGGACAGGGCGGAGAGACCCAGTACTTC. It codes for CASKKDVGQGGETQYF.

This chain links TRBV4-1 with TRBJ1-2; 9 bases are shared with TRBD1. This CDR3 is built from 14 residues. Germline CDR1 and CDR2: MGHRA and YSYEKL. J was trimmed by 8 bases and V by 6 bases; bases with no gene match: 10. The chain's CDR3 is CASSSGTGTKGYTF. As DNA, the CDR3 is TGCGCCAGCAGTTCCGGGACAGGGACTAAAGGCTACACCTTC.

V gene TRBV14 combines with J gene TRBJ2-5; 7 bases are a match to TRBD2. V gave up 1 base and J gave up 4 bases; unmatched junction bases: 0. Germline-derived CDR1 and CDR2 are SGHDN and FVKESK. The CDR3 runs 13 residues. CDR3 sequence: CASSQGGGETQYF. In DNA, the CDR3 is TGTGCCAGCAGCCAAGGGGGGGGAGAGACCCAGTACTTC.

This clone was counted only a few times. The chain joins TRBV28 to TRBJ1-1, with D tentatively TRBD1 (5 bases). The CDR3 runs to 14 residues. The germline V gene has CDR1 MDHEN and CDR2 SYDVKM. V lost 3 bases and J lost 1, with 9 bases in between. Written as DNA, the CDR3 is TGTGCCAGCAGTTTTTTGGGGGGGAACACTGAAGCTTTCTTT. Translated: CASSFLGGNTEAFF.

The chain employs TRBV18 and TRBJ2-1; unclear D gene. Trimming cost V 3 bases and J 8 bases, with 26 bases left between them. CDR1 is KGHSH and CDR2 is LQKENI in the germline V gene. The CDR3 length is 18 residues. The CDR3 reads CASSPEASLPQRPHEQFF. In DNA, the CDR3 is TGTGCCAGCTCACCCGAAGCGTCATTACCGCAGAGGCCCCATGAGCAGTTCTTC. Drawing the rest from reference TRBV18 and TRBJ2-1, the complete variable domain is NAGVMQNPRHLVRRRGQEARLRCSPMKGHSHVYWYRQLPEEGLKFMVYLQKENIIDESGMPKERFSAEFPKEGPSILRIQQVVRGDSAAYFCASSPEASLPQRPHEQFFGPGTRLTVL.